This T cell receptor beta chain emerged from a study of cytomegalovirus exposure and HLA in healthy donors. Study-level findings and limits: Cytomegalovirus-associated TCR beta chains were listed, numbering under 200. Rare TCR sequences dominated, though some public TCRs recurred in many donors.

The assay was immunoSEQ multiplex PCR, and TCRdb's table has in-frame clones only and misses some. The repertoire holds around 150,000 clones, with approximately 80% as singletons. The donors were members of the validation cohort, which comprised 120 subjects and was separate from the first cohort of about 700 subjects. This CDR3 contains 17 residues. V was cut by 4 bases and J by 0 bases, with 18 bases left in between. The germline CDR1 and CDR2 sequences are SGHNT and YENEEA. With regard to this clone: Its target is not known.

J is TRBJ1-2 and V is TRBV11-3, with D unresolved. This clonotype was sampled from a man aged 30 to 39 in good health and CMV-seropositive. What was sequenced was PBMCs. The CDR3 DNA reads TGTGCCAGCAGCTCCAGGCGAGACGTCATAACTAACTATGGCTACACCTTC. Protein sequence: CASSSRRDVITNYGYTF.